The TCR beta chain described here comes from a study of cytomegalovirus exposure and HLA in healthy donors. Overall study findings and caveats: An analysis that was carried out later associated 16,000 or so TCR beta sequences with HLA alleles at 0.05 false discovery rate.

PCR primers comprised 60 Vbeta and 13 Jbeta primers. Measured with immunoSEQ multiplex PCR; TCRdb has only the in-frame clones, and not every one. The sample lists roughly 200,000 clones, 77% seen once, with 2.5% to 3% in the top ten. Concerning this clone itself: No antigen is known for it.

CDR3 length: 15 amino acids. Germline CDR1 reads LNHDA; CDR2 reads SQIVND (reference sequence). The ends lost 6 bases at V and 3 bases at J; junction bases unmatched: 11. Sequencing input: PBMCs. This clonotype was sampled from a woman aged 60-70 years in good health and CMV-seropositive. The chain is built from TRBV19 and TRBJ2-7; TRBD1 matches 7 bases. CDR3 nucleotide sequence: TGTGCCAGTAGGACCTCGGACAGGACCTTCTACGAGCAGTACTTC. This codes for CASRTSDRTFYEQYF.